The 21 T cell receptor beta chains in this list originate from one sample, sequenced in a study of blood T cell repertoires in COVID-19. Measured with immunoSEQ multiplex PCR; TCRdb has only the in-frame clones, and not every one. This sample has about 80,000 clones, with around 80% found just once. The sequenced sample was peripheral blood. These TCRs come from a man aged 60 to 69 with COVID-19, enrolled during active disease.

The chain links TRBV4-2 to TRBJ2-2; D is unclear. The V end was cut by 2 bases, the J end by 4 bases, with 11 bases between. The germline CDR1 and CDR2 sequences are LGHNA and YNFKEQ. This CDR3 region has 15 residues. The CDR3 spells CASSQTAAITGELFF. Here the CDR3 DNA reads TGTGCCAGCAGCCAAACAGCCGCGATCACCGGGGAGCTGTTTTTT.

This rearrangement joins TRBV27 to TRBJ2-2; 10 bases fit TRBD2. J gave up 4 bases and V 2 bases, and 7 bases lay outside the gene matches. Germline CDR1 is MNHEY and CDR2 is SMNVEV (reference sequence). This CDR3 has 17 residues. The CDR3 region is CASSLLAGAGGTGELFF. CDR3 DNA sequence: TGTGCCAGCAGTTTACTAGCGGGGGCCGGAGGCACCGGGGAGCTGTTTTTT.

The V call is TRBV19, the J call TRBJ2-2, with 12 bases aligning to TRBD2. The CDR3 is 15 amino acids. Trimming at V came to 7 bases and at J to 6 bases, leaving 6 bases not matched to a gene. CDR1 is LNHDA, CDR2 SQIVND, per germline (reference sequence). Here the CDR3 DNA reads TGTGCCAGTACCGCTAGCGGGGGGGCCCCCGGGGAGCTGTTTTTT. Its translation: CASTASGGAPGELFF.

This clone has just one count. The chain uses TRBV12-3 or TRBV12-4 and TRBJ2-5; 7 bases line up with TRBD1. The CDR3 has 13 residues. The J segment lost 5 bases and the V segment lost 5 bases, leaving 5 bases of the junction unmatched. The CDR3 bases are TGTGCCAGCAGTAGAGGGGGCAGGGAGACCCAGTACTTC. Translation gives CASSRGGRETQYF.

The rearrangement links TRBV19 to TRBJ2-3; 7 bases fit TRBD2. This CDR3 comprises 14 residues. Trimming at V came to 10 bases and at J to 5 bases, leaving 12 bases not matched to a gene. Per the germline V gene, CDR1 is LNHDA and CDR2 is SQIVND (reference sequence). CDR3 region: CATKSGGAGDTQYF. Written as DNA, the CDR3 is TGTGCCACCAAATCGGGGGGTGCGGGAGATACGCAGTATTTT.

The sample holds a few counts of this clone. This chain uses TRBV15 with TRBJ2-7, with 8 bases identical to TRBD1. This CDR3 has 15 residues. Germline CDR1 and CDR2: LNHNV and YYDKDF (reference sequence). V dropped 0 bases and J dropped 1; count of bases not matched to a gene: 2. The CDR3 loop reads CATSRDGTGSYEQYF. In DNA form, the CDR3 reads TGTGCCACCAGCAGAGATGGGACAGGATCCTACGAGCAGTACTTC.

The chain links TRBV27 to TRBJ1-6, with TRBD1 matching 8 bases. The CDR3 is made up of 12 amino acids. The V and J ends lost 6 bases and 9 bases, in that order; junction bases with no gene match: 1. In germline, CDR1 is MNHEY, CDR2 SMNVEV (reference sequence). The CDR3 DNA sequence: TGTGCCAGCAGCGACAGGGGTTCACCCCTCCACTTT. Encoded protein: CASSDRGSPLHF.

The V call is TRBV6-6, the J call TRBJ1-3; D gene uncertain. With 4 bases removed from V and 2 bases from J, the gap between germline ends came to 12 bases. Looked up from germline, CDR1 is MNHNY and CDR2 is SVGAGI (reference sequence). CDR3 length: 15 amino acids. DNA for the CDR3: TGTGCCAGCAGTTTGGAGTTCGGCACTGGAAACACCATATATTTT. Protein product: CASSLEFGTGNTIYF.

V gene TRBV23-1 combines with J gene TRBJ2-7, with 7 bases that match TRBD1. TRBV23-1 is known as an ORF, though its function is uncertain. The CDR3 contains 16 residues. Losses at the gene ends were 4 bases for V and 3 bases for J; bases not matched to a gene: 12. This CDR3 reads CASSLVEGTEFYEQYF. CDR3 nucleotide sequence: TGCGCCAGCAGTCTCGTTGAAGGGACAGAGTTCTACGAGCAGTACTTC.

This clone was detected ten times or more. V usage is TRBV2 and J usage is TRBJ2-1; D is perhaps TRBD1 (5 bases). The CDR3 covers 15 residues. The V and J ends lost 3 bases and 0 bases respectively, with 9 bases between them. Germline CDR1 is SNHLY and CDR2 is FYNNEI. The CDR3 sequence is CASSDGAFSYNEQFF. CDR3 bases: TGTGCCAGCAGTGATGGGGCATTCTCCTACAATGAGCAGTTCTTC.

This chain links TRBV6-5 with TRBJ2-3; D gene ambiguous. Germline assignment: CDR1 MNHEY and CDR2 SVGAGI. The CDR3 loop spans 13 amino acids. V was clipped by 5 bases and J by 4 bases, with 10 bases between them. The CDR3 DNA reads TGTGCCAGCAGTCACAGTCAAGCAGATACGCAGTATTTT. Its protein product is CASSHSQADTQYF.

V gene TRBV9 combines with J gene TRBJ2-1; tentatively, D is TRBD2 (5 bases). CDR1 is SGDLS and CDR2 is YYNGEE in the germline V gene. The CDR3 is 14 amino acids. Trimming took off 2 bases at V and 9 bases at J, with 15 bases between the two ends. CDR3 residues: CASSVILEGGEQFF. CDR3 DNA sequence: TGTGCCAGCAGCGTCATTCTAGAGGGTGGTGAGCAGTTCTTC.

CDR3 protein: CASRSQGLVGEQYF. The CDR3, as DNA: TGCGCCAGCAGATCGCAGGGGTTGGTGGGCGAGCAGTACTTC. The V gene is TRBV5-1, the J gene TRBJ2-7; D might be TRBD1 (6 bases). The V gene's germline CDR1 is SGHRS and CDR2 YFSETQ. The CDR3 has 14 amino acids. Trimming removed 5 bases from V and 6 bases from J, with 18 bases in between. The full variable domain, completed using reference TRBV5-1 and TRBJ2-7, is KAGVTQTPRYLIKTRGQQVTLSCSPISGHRSVSWYQQTPGQGLQFLFEYFSETQRNKGNFPGRFSGRQFSNSRSEMNVSTLELGDSALYLCASRSQGLVGEQYFGPGTRLTVT.

The genes are TRBV28 and TRBJ2-7; maybe TRBD1 (6 bases). V was cut by 5 bases and J by 3 bases, with 8 bases left in between. Germline values: CDR1 MDHEN, CDR2 SYDVKM. This CDR3 has 12 residues. The CDR3 reads CASSVQGYEQYF. The CDR3 nucleotides read TGTGCCAGCAGTGTACAGGGCTACGAGCAGTACTTC.

V is TRBV5-1 and J is TRBJ1-1, with TRBD1 identical over 7 bases. This CDR3 spans 15 amino acids. Germline V gene data show CDR1 as SGHRS and CDR2 as YFSETQ. With V trimmed by 3 bases and J by 6 bases, 11 bases remained unmatched. The CDR3 sequence is CASSSPFQQGSEAFF. Here the CDR3 DNA reads TGCGCCAGCAGCTCCCCCTTCCAACAGGGGTCTGAAGCTTTCTTT. Based on the CDR3 plus reference TRBV5-1 and TRBJ1-1, the full variable domain is KAGVTQTPRYLIKTRGQQVTLSCSPISGHRSVSWYQQTPGQGLQFLFEYFSETQRNKGNFPGRFSGRQFSNSRSEMNVSTLELGDSALYLCASSSPFQQGSEAFFGQGTRLTVV.

The genes are TRBV10-3 and TRBJ1-1; D perhaps matches TRBD1 (5 bases). The CDR3 consists of 13 residues. Germline V gene lookup returns CDR1 ENHRY and CDR2 SYGVKD. The V gene lost 7 bases and the J gene lost 3 bases, with 12 bases spanning the gap. For the CDR3, the DNA is TGTGCCATCACCCCGGGGGGGGACACTGAAGCTTTCTTT. Encoded protein: CAITPGGDTEAFF.

CDR3 DNA: TGTGCCAGCAGCTATGTCGTACAGGGACCCATCGCCGGGGAGCTGTTTTTT. Protein: CASSYVVQGPIAGELFF. This rearrangement joins TRBV5-5 to TRBJ2-2; D might be TRBD1 (6 bases). Germline CDR1 is SGHKS and CDR2 is YYEKEE (reference sequence). V was trimmed by 3 bases and J by 6 bases, leaving 21 bases between them. CDR3 size: 17 residues.

The chain combines TRBV12-2 with TRBJ2-1; the D segment call TRBD2 is taken from the table without a DNA check. TRBV12-2 is reported as a pseudogene. This CDR3 has 14 residues. The CDR3 DNA follows: TGTGCAAGTCGCTTAGCGACGGCGGGAGAAGAGCAGTTCTTC. It encodes CASRLATAGEEQFF.

The chain employs TRBV5-5 and TRBJ1-5; a weak D match, TRBD1 (5 bases). The CDR3 runs to 15 residues. The V gene's germline CDR1 is SGHKS and CDR2 YYEKEE (reference sequence). Trimming shortened V by 5 bases and J by 0 bases, and 12 bases separated the two germline ends. Here the CDR3 reads CASRVEGNSNQPQHF. The DNA for the CDR3 is TGTGCCAGCAGGGTGGAGGGGAATAGCAATCAGCCCCAGCATTTT.

The rearrangement joins TRBV9 to TRBJ2-7, with D maybe TRBD2 (6 bases). The length of the CDR3 is 14 residues. Germline CDR1 reads SGDLS; CDR2 reads YYNGEE. The V and J ends lost 2 bases and 6 bases respectively, with 15 bases between them. CDR3: CASSVEGLGGEQYF. The CDR3 DNA follows: TGTGCCAGCAGCGTGGAGGGGCTAGGAGGCGAGCAGTACTTC.

The V call is TRBV4-1, the J call TRBJ1-6; 9 bases align to TRBD1. The CDR3 sequence is 14 residues long. V shed 3 bases and J 9 bases; nucleotides not matched to a gene: 3. Germline lookup yields CDR1 MGHRA and CDR2 YSYEKL. The CDR3 region is CASSQGQGRSPLHF. The CDR3 nucleotides read TGCGCCAGCAGCCAGGGACAGGGCCGTTCACCCCTCCACTTT.